This T cell receptor (beta chain) was sequenced in a study of shared clonotypes between healthy human individuals. For this clone: Its antigen remains unidentified. This sample also contains other DNA sequences that code for the same CDR3.

Those who donated were healthy HIV-negative adults, with no recent acute infections or vaccinations reported. Findings of the study overall: Represented diversity (both genetic and exposure-history) was limited by the small number of donors.

Original processing methods: From ImmunoSEQ came sequences covering only the junction and carrying no quality scores, so filtering differed. TCRdb's copy holds only in-frame clones and misses some; the assay was immunoSEQ multiplex PCR. V, J and clone size are those of that table, while D and trimming were read from the DNA. Of hundreds of thousands of clones in the sample, 70% to 80% were seen once. CDR3 length equals 15 residues. CDR1 and CDR2 (germline): SGHRS, YFSETQ. V shed 0 bases and J 9 bases; nucleotides not matched to a gene: 3. The sample taken for sequencing was PBMCs. This rearrangement joins TRBV5-1 to TRBJ2-1; 13 bases align to TRBD2. This clonotype originated in a woman aged 40-49 years in good health. Some clones in this sample may be carry-over from other donors' samples. As DNA, the CDR3 is TGCGCCAGCAGCTTGGGGACTAGCGGGAGTGGTGAGCAGTTCTTC. This translates into CASSLGTSGSGEQFF.